The 28 T cell receptor beta chains given below trace back to one sample, sequenced in a study of blood T cells in healthy people across ages. Primers used in a second PCR of roughly 7 to 12 cycles were a sample-barcoded 5' primer and a J-beta primer mix. TCRdb recomputed calls from the 5' RACE reads with MiXCR, one row per CDR3 protein. The sample carries about 2 million distinct CDR3 sequences, about 50% recorded once. Sequenced: blood. The receptors stem from a woman aged 40 to 55 in good health.

This clonotype was recorded only once. The rearrangement links TRBV5-6 to TRBJ1-2; TRBD1 is a possible D gene (6 bases). Germline assignment: CDR1 SGHDT and CDR2 YYEEEE. V lost 0 bases, J lost 2 bases, and 17 bases lay in between. CDR3 length: 17 residues. The CDR3 sequence: CASSLVGIRGVNYGYTF. CDR3 nucleotide sequence: TGTGCCAGCAGCTTGGTGGGAATAAGGGGGGTGAACTATGGCTACACCTTC.

V is TRBV5-6 and J is TRBJ2-7, with a possible D match to TRBD2 (5 bases). The germline V gene encodes CDR1 SGHDT and CDR2 YYEEEE. V gave up 1 base and J gave up 1 base, with 6 bases separating them. The CDR3 loop spans 13 amino acids. The CDR3 DNA reads TGTGCCAGCAGCTTGTGCGGGTCCTACGAGCAGTACTTC. It specifies CASSLCGSYEQYF.

This clonotype occurred once. Since no conserved phenylalanine or tryptophan closes the CDR3, a read error is the likely cause. This rearrangement joins TRBV6-6 to TRBJ2-5; TRBD2 matches at 14 bases. The CDR3 runs to 16 residues. The J segment lost 3 bases and the V segment lost 4 bases, leaving 4 bases of the junction unmatched. Germline lookup yields CDR1 MNHNY and CDR2 SVGAGI (reference sequence). The CDR3 protein is CASSLTSGGAEETQYS. As DNA, the CDR3 is TGTGCCAGCAGTTTGACTAGCGGGGGGGCCGAAGAGACCCAGTACTCC.

The chain recombines TRBV4-3 with TRBJ2-3; D is tentatively TRBD1 or TRBD2 (5 bases each). Germline CDR1 LGHNA, CDR2 YSLEER. CDR3 length: 16 amino acids. The V end lost 3 bases, the J end lost 5 bases, and 18 bases lay between the germline ends. The CDR3 loop reads CASSQEGARGRDTQYF. The CDR3 region has the DNA TGCGCCAGCAGCCAGGAAGGGGCGAGGGGAAGAGATACGCAGTATTTT.

The chain combines TRBV3-1 with TRBJ1-3, with 8 bases lining up with TRBD1. With V trimmed by 4 bases and J by 0 bases, 2 bases remained unmatched. Germline loops: CDR1 LGHDT, CDR2 YNNKEL (reference sequence). The CDR3 totals 15 residues. CDR3 amino acids: CASSRTGTSGNTIYF. CDR3 in DNA: TGTGCCAGCAGCCGGACAGGGACCTCTGGAAACACCATATATTTT.

The V and J genes are TRBV6-2 or TRBV6-3 and TRBJ2-4; possibly TRBD1 for D (6 bases). The V end lost 9 bases, the J end lost 0 bases, and 15 bases lay between the germline ends. Per the germline V gene, CDR1 is MNHEY and CDR2 is SVGEGT. This CDR3 contains 15 residues. CDR3 amino acids: CASRLPRGAKNIQYF. As DNA, the CDR3 is TGTGCCAGTAGATTGCCCAGGGGAGCCAAAAACATTCAGTACTTC.

The V call is TRBV6-5, the J call TRBJ2-1, with TRBD1 matching over 7 bases. The germline V gene has CDR1 MNHEY and CDR2 SVGAGI. This CDR3 contains 15 residues. The V segment lost 6 bases and the J segment 7 bases; nucleotides outside the gene matches: 12. CDR3 nucleotides: TGTGCCAGCAGCCGGGCAGGGGGAGTTGGGAATGAGCAGTTCTTC. This sequence encodes CASSRAGGVGNEQFF.

This clonotype was detected a few times. The chain uses TRBV5-1 and TRBJ2-7, with D perhaps matching TRBD1 or TRBD2 (5 bases each). The length of the CDR3 is 11 residues. V shed 0 bases and J shed 12 bases, with 10 bases lying between them. Germline lookup yields CDR1 SGHRS and CDR2 YFSETQ. The CDR3: CASSLGGDWYF. CDR3 nucleotides: TGCGCCAGCAGCTTGGGAGGGGATTGGTACTTC.

This rearrangement joins TRBV6-1 to TRBJ1-2, with D unresolved. Looked up from germline, CDR1 is MNHNS and CDR2 is SASEGT. V was trimmed by 5 bases and J by 2 bases, leaving 27 bases between them. This CDR3 is 19 amino acids long. The CDR3 coding sequence is TGTGCCAGCAGTCAACGCCCGGGAGGAAGGGCCAACCGGAACTATGGCTACACCTTC. Protein sequence: CASSQRPGGRANRNYGYTF.

The chain recombines TRBV7-2 with TRBJ2-5; 7 bases are a match to TRBD2. The end of the DNA is better explained by TRBJ2-7, so the J call may be wrong. The CDR3 sequence is 18 residues long. Germline assignment: CDR1 SGHTA and CDR2 FQGNSA. CDR3 sequence reads: CASSLSAKGGALSYEQYF. The CDR3 DNA is TGTGCCAGCAGCTTATCTGCTAAGGGAGGGGCTCTAAGCTACGAGCAGTACTTC.

This chain connects TRBV4-3 to TRBJ2-4, with 9 nucleotides matching TRBD1. V was clipped by 3 bases and J by 1 base; unmatched bases: 7. The CDR3 is 17 amino acids. CDR1 and CDR2 (germline): LGHNA, YSLEER. CDR3 protein: CASSQGTGNGAKNIQYF. The CDR3 DNA reads TGCGCCAGCAGCCAGGGGACAGGGAACGGCGCCAAAAACATTCAGTACTTC.

The chain recombines TRBV9 with TRBJ2-1; 9 positions match TRBD1. Germline-derived CDR1 and CDR2 are SGDLS and YYNGEE. The CDR3 consists of 16 residues. Trimming removed 3 bases from V and 4 bases from J; junction bases left unmatched: 8. The CDR3 bases are TGTGCCAGCAGCGGAACCGGACAGGGGTTTTACAATGAGCAGTTCTTC. Translating it yields CASSGTGQGFYNEQFF.

This rearrangement joins TRBV6-5 to TRBJ2-7; 9 bases agree with TRBD1. Matching the DNA end better, TRBJ2-5 makes the J call doubtful. Germline lookup yields CDR1 MNHEY and CDR2 SVGAGI. The CDR3 has 19 amino acids. The CDR3 spells CASSYSTGMTQGAKETQYF. The CDR3 DNA is TGTGCCAGCAGTTACTCGACAGGAATGACACAGGGGGCTAAGGAGACCCAGTACTTC.

V usage is TRBV4-2 and J usage is TRBJ2-6; D might be TRBD1 (5 bases). CDR1 is LGHNA, CDR2 YNFKEQ, per germline. The length of the CDR3 is 17 residues. V lost 4 bases, J lost 4 bases, and 17 bases lay in between. CDR3 loop: CASSPQLQASGANVLTF. CDR3 nucleotide sequence: TGTGCCAGCAGCCCGCAATTACAGGCGTCAGGGGCCAACGTCCTGACTTTC.

This clonotype came up a few times. This chain joins TRBV9 and TRBJ2-1, with 7 bases that match TRBD2. The CDR3 runs to 11 residues. Germline trimming cut 5 bases from V and 8 bases from J; bases unmatched to any gene: 1. Germline V lookup: CDR1 SGDLS, CDR2 YYNGEE. The CDR3 sequence is CASRREHEQFF. The CDR3 DNA sequence: TGTGCCAGCAGGCGGGAGCATGAGCAGTTCTTC.

This rearrangement joins TRBV12-3 or TRBV12-4 to TRBJ2-2; 8 bases line up with TRBD2. This CDR3 is built from 16 residues. Trimming cost V 1 base and J 2 bases; bases outside gene matches: 3. As DNA, the CDR3 is TGTGCCAGCAGTTTAGATAGCGGGACTAACACCGGGGAGCTGTTTTTT. Amino acids: CASSLDSGTNTGELFF.

The chain combines TRBV6-2 or TRBV6-3 with TRBJ2-7, with TRBD2 matching 9 bases. The V gene's germline CDR1 is MNHEY and CDR2 SVGEGT. The CDR3 has 12 amino acids. The ends lost 6 bases at V and 12 bases at J; junction bases unmatched: 9. CDR3 amino acids: CASSGSAGGSYF. The CDR3 nucleotides are TGTGCCAGCAGCGGATCAGCGGGGGGTTCGTACTTC.

This clonotype was observed a few times. The chain carries TRBV7-2 and TRBJ1-2; 7 bases map to TRBD1. Germline CDR1 SGHTA, CDR2 FQGNSA. After removal of 4 bases from V and 2 bases from J, the junction contained 10 bases not matched to a gene. There are 16 residues in the CDR3. CDR3 region: CASSSNRDRLNYGYTF. CDR3 in DNA: TGTGCCAGCAGCTCGAACCGGGACAGATTGAACTATGGCTACACCTTC.

This clonotype was detected a few times. The chain recombines TRBV4-3 with TRBJ2-2; 8 nucleotides match TRBD2. J was trimmed by 5 bases and V by 4 bases; bases with no gene match: 9. Germline V lookup: CDR1 LGHNA, CDR2 YSLEER. The CDR3 is 16 residues long. In nucleotides, the CDR3 is TGCGCCAGCAGCCTTGAAGGGACTAGGGGGACCGGGGAGCTGTTTTTT. Encoded protein: CASSLEGTRGTGELFF.

This chain connects TRBV4-3 to TRBJ2-5; 9 bases align to TRBD1. CDR3 length: 14 amino acids. V gave up 1 base and J gave up 10 bases; unmatched junction bases: 7. Germline V gene lookup returns CDR1 LGHNA and CDR2 YSLEER. CDR3 coding DNA: TGCGCCAGCAGCCAAGGCCCGACAGGGGGGAGCCAGTACTTC. The encoded protein is CASSQGPTGGSQYF.

The rearrangement joins TRBV5-1 to TRBJ1-6; 9 bases align to TRBD1. CDR1 is SGHRS, CDR2 YFSETQ, per germline. V trimming: 4 bases; J trimming: 10 bases; junction bases outside the gene matches: 3. The CDR3 loop spans 13 amino acids. The CDR3 loop reads CASSGDRASPLHF. Here the CDR3 DNA reads TGCGCCAGCAGCGGGGACAGGGCGTCACCCCTCCACTTT.

This clonotype was recorded once. The rearrangement joins TRBV2 to TRBJ1-6; D is possibly TRBD1 (5 bases). Germline V CDR1 and CDR2: SNHLY, FYNNEI. The CDR3 loop spans 15 amino acids. V was shortened by 3 bases and J by 6 bases, with 12 bases between the two germline ends. CDR3 in amino acids: CASSEMGLSNSPLHF. CDR3 nucleotides: TGTGCCAGCAGTGAGATGGGGCTGAGTAATTCACCCCTCCACTTT.

This clonotype has a single count. CDR3 sequence: CASSTGRGRISVGGGYTF. The CDR3, as DNA: TGTGCCAGCAGTACTGGCAGGGGGCGGATCTCTGTAGGCGGTGGCTACACCTTC. The chain carries TRBV28 and TRBJ1-2; 8 bases are a match to TRBD1. The CDR3 is made up of 18 amino acids. Per the germline V gene, CDR1 is MDHEN and CDR2 is SYDVKM. Trimming removed 5 bases from V and 7 bases from J; junction bases left unmatched: 21.

The rearrangement uses TRBV18 and TRBJ1-2; 9 positions agree with TRBD1. CDR3 size: 13 residues. CDR1 and CDR2 (germline): KGHSH, LQKENI. V was pared by 8 bases and J by 4 bases, with 5 bases of the junction left unmatched. The CDR3 sequence is CASAGQGIYGYTF. The CDR3 DNA reads as TGTGCCAGCGCCGGACAGGGGATCTATGGCTACACCTTC.

This clonotype was observed a few times. This chain links TRBV2 with TRBJ1-6; D possibly corresponds to TRBD1 (6 bases). This CDR3 comprises 15 residues. The V end was cut by 7 bases, the J end by 0 bases, with 10 bases between. Per germline, CDR1 SNHLY and CDR2 FYNNEI. The CDR3 coding sequence is TGTGCCAGCATTGGACAGAGCTCCTATAATTCACCCCTCCACTTT. Protein product: CASIGQSSYNSPLHF.

The rearrangement joins TRBV14 to TRBJ2-5; no reliable D call. V was clipped by 5 bases and J by 5 bases, with 12 bases between them. The CDR3 totals 13 residues. Germline CDR1 SGHDN, CDR2 FVKESK. The CDR3 sequence is CASSFDPRETQYF. The CDR3 bases are TGTGCCAGCAGCTTTGATCCGCGGGAGACCCAGTACTTC.

In its sample, this clonotype was seen a few times. The V call is TRBV10-3, the J call TRBJ2-7, with a weak D call TRBD1 (6 bases). The CDR3 runs 14 residues. Trimming removed 6 bases from V and 0 bases from J, with 12 bases in between. CDR1 is ENHRY, CDR2 SYGVKD, per germline. As DNA, the CDR3 is TGTGCCATCAGCCACACAGGGAGCTCCTACGAGCAGTACTTC. It encodes CAISHTGSSYEQYF.

The chain has TRBV7-2 and TRBJ2-1; 12 nucleotides agree with TRBD1. Germline V gene data show CDR1 as SGHTA and CDR2 as FQGNSA. The CDR3 runs 16 residues. The V and J ends lost 1 base and 7 bases, in that order; junction bases with no gene match: 5. CDR3 DNA sequence: TGTGCCAGCAGCTTAGTGGGACAGGGGGCAAGGAATGAGCAGTTCTTC. Amino acid sequence: CASSLVGQGARNEQFF. The entire variable domain, with the rest obtained from reference TRBV7-2 and TRBJ2-1, is as follows: GAGVSQSPSNKVTEKGKDVELRCDPISGHTALYWYRQSLGQGLEFLIYFQGNSAPDKSGLPSDRFSAERTGGSVSTLTIQRTQQEDSAVYLCASSLVGQGARNEQFFGPGTRLTVL.